Listed below are T cell receptor beta chains from one sample, sequenced in a study of T-cell memory formation after mild COVID-19. TCRdb itself ran the 5' RACE reads through MiXCR, one entry per CDR3 protein. The sample yields 200,000 to 250,000 distinct CDR3 sequences, about 16% seen once. Sequencing was done on a sample of PBMCs or a T cell subset sorted from them (not recorded which). These receptors came from a man aged 18 to 30 who had mild COVID-19 (a few samples of this study predate the infection). Cell type and time point are not known. Each CDR3 is given with its conserved first and last residue. D genes are given only for firm matches. Size tells how often a clone was seen (once, few, many) or the class of an expanded clone, and some rows leave it out.

>-|few|TRBV7-8|TRBJ1-1
CASSLGITEAFF
TGTGCCAGCAGCTTGGGTATCACTGAAGCTTTCTTT
>-|few|TRBV5-1|TRBJ1-3
CASRGSTGASGNTIYF
TGCGCCAGCAGAGGTTCGACGGGGGCGTCTGGAAACACCATATATTTT
>-|few|TRBV15|TRBJ2-2
CATSRETSWNTGELFF
TGTGCCACCAGCAGAGAAACATCCTGGAACACCGGGGAGCTGTTTTTT
>-|few|TRBV5-1|TRBJ2-5
CASSLDPRGAPMETQYF
TGCGCCAGCAGCTTGGATCCCCGGGGGGCCCCTATGGAGACCCAGTACTTC
>TRBD1|few|TRBV20-1|TRBJ1-2
CSASGGQGTGYTF
TGCAGTGCTTCGGGGGGACAGGGCACTGGCTACACCTTC
>-|-|TRBV29-1|TRBJ2-3
CSVAPPGASTDTQYF
TGCAGCGTCGCCCCGCCCGGGGCCTCCACAGATACGCAGTATTTT
>TRBD2|-|TRBV5-1|TRBJ2-1
CASSVGTSGGDEQFF
TGCGCCAGCAGCGTCGGGACTAGCGGGGGGGATGAGCAGTTCTTC
>-|-|TRBV20-1|TRBJ2-5
CSARVPLETQYF
TGCAGTGCTAGAGTTCCCCTGGAGACCCAGTACTTC
>-|-|TRBV20-1|TRBJ1-2
CSAADRPYGYTF
TGCAGTGCCGCTGACAGACCCTATGGCTACACCTTC
>-|few|TRBV7-2|TRBJ2-1
CASSFSYGNEQFF
TGTGCCAGCAGCTTCAGTTACGGCAATGAGCAGTTCTTC
>TRBD1|few|TRBV5-1|TRBJ2-5
CASSRGTGGETQYF
TGCGCCAGCAGCCGTGGGACAGGGGGAGAGACCCAGTACTTC
>-|-|TRBV4-3|TRBJ1-4
CASSENEKLFF
TGCGCCAGCAGCGAGAATGAAAAACTGTTTTTT
>-|few|TRBV7-2|TRBJ2-5
CASSLAPRESQYF
TGTGCCAGCAGCTTAGCGCCCCGGGAGTCCCAGTACTTC
>-|many|TRBV5-1|TRBJ2-1
CASTRTNNANEQFF
TGCGCCAGCACACGGACCAATAACGCAAATGAGCAGTTCTTC
>-|-|TRBV7-2|TRBJ1-2
CASSLGFPNYGYTF
TGTGCCAGCAGCTTGGGGTTCCCTAACTATGGCTACACCTTC